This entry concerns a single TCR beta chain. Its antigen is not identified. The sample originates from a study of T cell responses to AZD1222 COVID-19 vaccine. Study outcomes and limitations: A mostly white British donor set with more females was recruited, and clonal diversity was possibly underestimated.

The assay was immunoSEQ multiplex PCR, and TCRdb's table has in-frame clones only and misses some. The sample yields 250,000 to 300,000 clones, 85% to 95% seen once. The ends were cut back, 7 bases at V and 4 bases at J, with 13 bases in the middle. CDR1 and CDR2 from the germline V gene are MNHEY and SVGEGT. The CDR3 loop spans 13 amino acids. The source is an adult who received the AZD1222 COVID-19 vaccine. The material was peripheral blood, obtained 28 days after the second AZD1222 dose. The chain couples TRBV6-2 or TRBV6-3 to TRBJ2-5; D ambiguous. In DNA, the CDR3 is TGTGCCAGCACCCCCCGAAGGTTAGAGACCCAGTACTTC. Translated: CASTPRRLETQYF.